These T cell receptor beta chains were read from a single sample in a study of blood T cell repertoires in COVID-19. Clones were read by immunoSEQ multiplex PCR, and TCRdb kept only the in-frame ones, dropping some. The sample includes about 160,000 clones, around 92% of them seen just once. The sample taken for sequencing was peripheral blood. Receptors originate from a man aged 25 to 45 with COVID-19, enrolled during active disease. Each CDR3 is given with its conserved first and last residue. The D gene is left open where the match is weak. Size is omitted from some rows. Given values are once, few, many or a class for expanded clones.

CDR3 DNA,CDR3 protein,clone size,D gene,V gene,J gene
TGTGCCAGCAGTACCGGACAGGGTGGAGGTTCACCCCTCCACTTT,CASSTGQGGGSPLHF,-,TRBD1,TRBV6-2/TRBV6-3,TRBJ1-6
TGTGCCAGCAGTATGGCAACCTACGAGCAGTACTTC,CASSMATYEQYF,-,-,TRBV6-6,TRBJ2-7
TGTGCCAGCAGCTCCGAGGACAGGGGATACTATGGCTACACCTTC,CASSSEDRGYYGYTF,-,TRBD1,TRBV4-2,TRBJ1-2
TGCAGTGCTAGTGAGACTAGCGGTCCCTACGAGCAGTACTTC,CSASETSGPYEQYF,-,TRBD2,TRBV20-1,TRBJ2-7
TGCGCCAGCAGGGTCTATACAGAGAACACTGAAGCTTTCTTT,CASRVYTENTEAFF,-,-,TRBV5-1,TRBJ1-1
TGTGCCTGGGGGGAGGAACAGACCGGGGCCCAGTACTTC,CAWGEEQTGAQYF,-,-,TRBV30,TRBJ2-5
TGTGCCAGCAGCGTACGGGCCAGGGGGAACACTGAAGCTTTCTTT,CASSVRARGNTEAFF,-,-,TRBV9,TRBJ1-1
TGTGCCAGCAGACAGGGAAGCTCCTACGAGCAGTACTTC,CASRQGSSYEQYF,-,-,TRBV27,TRBJ2-7
TGTGCCAGCAGCACCCGGGGGGTTAACTATGGCTACACCTTC,CASSTRGVNYGYTF,-,-,TRBV13,TRBJ1-2
TGTGCCAGTAGTATTGGGGCAGCAGAAGCTTTCTTT,CASSIGAAEAFF,-,-,TRBV19,TRBJ1-1
TGTGCCAGCAGCCGACATACCCGGAGCCCAGGGGAGCAGTTCTTC,CASSRHTRSPGEQFF,-,-,TRBV3-1/TRBV3-2,TRBJ2-1
TGTGCCAGCAGTTTATCGGGGGGGAGCTCCTACGAGCAGTACTTC,CASSLSGGSSYEQYF,-,TRBD2,TRBV27,TRBJ2-7
TGTGCCAGCAGACCGACTAGCGGGAGATTGGAGCAGTACTTC,CASRPTSGRLEQYF,-,TRBD2,TRBV11-1,TRBJ2-7
TGCGCCAGCCGATCCTGGACTAGCGGGGCCAATGAGCAGTTCTTC,CASRSWTSGANEQFF,-,TRBD2,TRBV5-1,TRBJ2-1
TGCGCCAGCAGCCAAGATACAGGGACAGGGAACACTGAAGCTTTCTTT,CASSQDTGTGNTEAFF,-,TRBD1,TRBV4-3,TRBJ1-1
TGTGCCAGCAGTCTTGACAGTGAAGAGACCCAGTACTTC,CASSLDSEETQYF,-,-,TRBV27,TRBJ2-5
TGTGCCAGCAGCCAACTTACGACAGGCACATCGACTGGGGCCAACGTCCTGACTTTC,CASSQLTTGTSTGANVLTF,-,-,TRBV14,TRBJ2-6
TGCGCCAGCAGCCAATTAACAGGGGCTGGAAACACCATATATTTT,CASSQLTGAGNTIYF,-,TRBD1,TRBV4-3,TRBJ1-3
TGCAGTGCTAGTTCGCGGGCTAGCAGTACCTACAATGAGCAGTTCTTC,CSASSRASSTYNEQFF,few,-,TRBV20-1,TRBJ2-1
TGTGCCAGCAGCCCAGCCGGGGATCGCTCTGGAAACACCATATATTTT,CASSPAGDRSGNTIYF,once,-,TRBV9,TRBJ1-3
TGTGCCAGCAGTTTTTTATTGGGGGCGACCTTCTACGAGCAGTACTTC,CASSFLLGATFYEQYF,-,-,TRBV28,TRBJ2-7
TGTGCCAGCAGCTTCGGACAGGGGGATTGGACCATATATTTT,CASSFGQGDWTIYF,-,TRBD1,TRBV5-4,TRBJ1-3
TGCGCCAGCAGCCAAGGTTGGGCCGTCCAGGGGGCTTTCTTT,CASSQGWAVQGAFF,once,-,TRBV4-1,TRBJ1-1
TGTGCCAGCAGCTCACTATTACAAGCAAGCGAGCAGTACTTC,CASSSLLQASEQYF,-,-,TRBV11-2,TRBJ2-7
TGTGCCAGTAGTATGTGGCCCAATCAGCCCCAGCATTTT,CASSMWPNQPQHF,-,-,TRBV19,TRBJ1-5
TGTGCCAGCAGTTCGGAGAGGTTGGCTGAAGCTTTCTTT,CASSSERLAEAFF,-,-,TRBV6-5,TRBJ1-1
TGTGCCAGCAGCTCTGACCCCCTCGGGGAGCAGTACTTC,CASSSDPLGEQYF,-,-,TRBV7-3,TRBJ2-7
TGCGCCAGCAGCTTGGGGACAGGGGGTAAAGAGACCCAGTACTTC,CASSLGTGGKETQYF,-,TRBD1,TRBV5-1,TRBJ2-5
TGTGCCAGCAGAGCGGACAGTTCCTACAATGAGCAGTTCTTC,CASRADSSYNEQFF,-,-,TRBV7-6,TRBJ2-1
TGCGCCAGCACCGTCGGGGGGCCGGGAAACATTCAGTACTTC,CASTVGGPGNIQYF,-,-,TRBV5-1,TRBJ2-4
TGTGCCAGCAGGAGGCAGGGAGGGGGTGAGCAGTTCTTC,CASRRQGGGEQFF,-,-,TRBV6-5,TRBJ2-1
TGTGCCAGCAGTCCCCGAGACTGGGTAGAGACCCAGTACTTC,CASSPRDWVETQYF,few,-,TRBV27,TRBJ2-5
TGTGCCAGCAGGACAGGGGACTATGGCTACACCTTC,CASRTGDYGYTF,-,TRBD1,TRBV6-5,TRBJ1-2
TGCAGCGTTGAAGAAGATCGGATTAGGGGCACTGAAGCTTTCTTT,CSVEEDRIRGTEAFF,-,-,TRBV29-1,TRBJ1-1
TGTGCCAGCAGCTTAGGGGTCAGAAACACCGGGGAGCTGTTTTTT,CASSLGVRNTGELFF,-,-,TRBV13,TRBJ2-2
TGTGCCAGCAGTGAAGAAGCAGGATCAGGAGAGACCCAGTACTTC,CASSEEAGSGETQYF,-,-,TRBV2,TRBJ2-5
TGTGCCAGCAGCTTAAATTCTAAAAACACTGAAGCTTTCTTT,CASSLNSKNTEAFF,-,-,TRBV7-2,TRBJ1-1
TGTGCCAGCACGAACACAGGGGGTAGTCAAGAGACCCAGTACTTC,CASTNTGGSQETQYF,-,TRBD1,TRBV28,TRBJ2-5
TGTGCCAGCACTACCGACAGGGGGCTAACTGAAGCTTTCTTT,CASTTDRGLTEAFF,once,TRBD1,TRBV2,TRBJ1-1
TGTGCCAGCAGCTCTTTTAGCGGGAGAAATGAGCAGTTCTTC,CASSSFSGRNEQFF,-,TRBD2,TRBV7-9,TRBJ2-1